A selection of T cell receptor beta chains follows, all from one sample in a study of T cells in Graves' hyperthyroidism and ophthalmopathy. TCRdb called the multiplex PCR reads again in MiXCR, with one record for every CDR3 protein. The table shows hundreds of thousands of distinct CDR3 sequences, with roughly a sixth occurring only once. The specimen was blood. These receptors all come from a woman between 35 and 50 years old with Graves' ophthalmopathy. Each CDR3 is given with its conserved first and last residue. The order of the fields is V gene, CDR3 protein.

>TRBV6-4
CASSEKLYGYTF
>TRBV20-1
CSARRAGLTDTQYF
>TRBV27
CASSPVTGAFYEQYF
>TRBV20-1
CSATDRVAQETQYF
>TRBV20-1
CSFYRVGSEVAGYEQYF
>TRBV30
CAWRPQSSYNEQFF
>TRBV2
CASRDDRGRNSPLHF
>TRBV18
CASSPYPAGANQPQHF
>TRBV10-2
CASSEASGTGPETQYF
>TRBV7-2
CASSLMGSGANVLTF
>TRBV20-1
CSARVGQGGTNYGYTF
>TRBV5-1
CASSQSVTRGTYEQYF
>TRBV30
CAWVRGPIQNEQFF
>TRBV12-3/TRBV12-4
CASSRRTNTDTQYF
>TRBV6-5
CASSYARFGGSNTGELFF
>TRBV2
CASPPGQGGGNTEAFF
>TRBV18
CASSPTQRRTRGNEQFF
>TRBV10-3
CAIRFGTEGPYEQYF
>TRBV6-1
CASSEAMGVRNTQYF
>TRBV18
CASSPAPDTQYF
>TRBV19
CASSIFAGYTGELFF